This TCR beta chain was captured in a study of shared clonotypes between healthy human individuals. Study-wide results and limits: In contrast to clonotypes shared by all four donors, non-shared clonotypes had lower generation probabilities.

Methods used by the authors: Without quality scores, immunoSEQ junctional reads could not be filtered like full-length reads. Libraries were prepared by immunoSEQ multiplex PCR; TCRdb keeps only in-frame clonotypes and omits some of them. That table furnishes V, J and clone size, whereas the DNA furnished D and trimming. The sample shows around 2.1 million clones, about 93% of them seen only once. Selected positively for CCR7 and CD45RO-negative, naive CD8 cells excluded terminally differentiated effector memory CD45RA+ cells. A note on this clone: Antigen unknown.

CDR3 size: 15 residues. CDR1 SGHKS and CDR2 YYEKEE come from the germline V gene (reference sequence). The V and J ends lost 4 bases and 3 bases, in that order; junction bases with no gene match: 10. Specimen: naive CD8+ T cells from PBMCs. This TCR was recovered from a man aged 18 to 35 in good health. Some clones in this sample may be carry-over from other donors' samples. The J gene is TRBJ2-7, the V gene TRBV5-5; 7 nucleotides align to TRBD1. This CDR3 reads CASSKDRTLNYEQYF. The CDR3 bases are TGTGCCAGCAGCAAGGACAGGACACTTAACTACGAGCAGTACTTC.